Below, 9 T cell receptor beta chains from the same sample are listed, as sequenced in a study of blood T cell repertoires in COVID-19. Measured with immunoSEQ multiplex PCR; TCRdb has only the in-frame clones, and not every one. The sample has 100,000 to 150,000 clones, around 80% seen once. Sequencing used peripheral blood. The receptors were sampled from a man aged 35 to 55 with active or convalescent COVID-19.

The V call is TRBV30, the J call TRBJ1-2; D perhaps matches TRBD1 (5 bases). The ends were cut back, 8 bases at V and 5 bases at J, with 15 bases in the middle. From germline, CDR1 is GTSNPN and CDR2 SVGIG (reference sequence). The CDR3 extends over 12 amino acids. This CDR3 reads CAGPRGMYGYTF. CDR3 DNA sequence: TGTGCCGGGCCGCGGGGGATGTATGGCTACACCTTC.

The chain carries TRBV28 and TRBJ1-5, with D uncertain. The V end lost 2 bases, the J end lost 4 bases, and 3 bases lay between the germline ends. CDR1 MDHEN and CDR2 SYDVKM come from the germline V gene. There are 12 residues in the CDR3. CDR3 DNA: TGTGCCAGCAGTTTACTTAATCAGCCCCAGCATTTT. Protein product: CASSLLNQPQHF. Looking up the rest from reference TRBV28 and TRBJ1-5 gives the full variable domain: DVKVTQSSRYLVKRTGEKVFLECVQDMDHENMFWYRQDPGLGLRLIYFSYDVKMKEKGDIPEGYSVSREKKERFSLILESASTNQTSMYLCASSLLNQPQHFGDGTRLSIL.

The CDR3 sequence: CASSLYRVGETQYF. The CDR3 DNA follows: TGTGCCAGCAGTCTTTACAGGGTCGGCGAGACCCAGTACTTC. The V gene is TRBV2, the J gene TRBJ2-5, with D perhaps TRBD1 (6 bases). This CDR3 spans 14 amino acids. Germline V gene sequence: CDR1 SNHLY, CDR2 FYNNEI. The ends were cut back, 5 bases at V and 5 bases at J, with 15 bases in the middle.

The V call is TRBV28, the J call TRBJ1-5; perhaps TRBD1 as D (6 bases). V was shortened by 6 bases and J by 5 bases, with 17 bases between the two germline ends. The germline CDR1 and CDR2 sequences are MDHEN and SYDVKM. The CDR3 totals 15 residues. CDR3: CASRRPGQGYQPQHF. The CDR3 DNA follows: TGTGCCAGCAGGCGACCGGGACAAGGGTATCAGCCCCAGCATTTT.

This chain joins TRBV10-3 and TRBJ1-2; 11 bases map to TRBD1. This CDR3 contains 16 residues. V shed 0 bases and J 6 bases; nucleotides not matched to a gene: 6. From germline, CDR1 is ENHRY and CDR2 SYGVKD. The CDR3 protein is CAISESKGTGGNGYTF. CDR3 bases: TGTGCCATCAGTGAGTCGAAAGGGACAGGGGGGAATGGCTACACCTTC.

V gene TRBV6-5 combines with J gene TRBJ1-2; possibly TRBD1 for D (5 bases). This CDR3 contains 14 residues. Germline V gene lookup returns CDR1 MNHEY and CDR2 SVGAGI. The germline V and J ends were trimmed by 7 bases and 1 base, with 13 bases remaining between them. DNA of the CDR3: TGTGCCAGCACACCAACAGGTTATAACTATGGCTACACCTTC. As protein: CASTPTGYNYGYTF.

This clone came up a few times. The chain joins TRBV5-4 to TRBJ1-2, with a possible D match to TRBD1 (5 bases). Germline CDR1 reads SGHNT; CDR2 reads YYREEE (reference sequence). The CDR3 covers 14 residues. V gave up 5 bases and J gave up 11 bases, with 22 bases separating them. Written as DNA, the CDR3 is TGTGCCAGCAGACCGGTGGACACGGCTGTTGGATACACCTTC. Translated, it gives CASRPVDTAVGYTF.

This chain connects TRBV6-2 or TRBV6-3 to TRBJ2-5; a weak D match, TRBD2 (5 bases). The V gene lost 0 bases and the J gene lost 1 base, with 15 bases spanning the gap. This CDR3 comprises 17 residues. CDR1 MNHEY and CDR2 SVGEGT come from the germline V gene. CDR3: CASSYSEDSGPQETQYF. The DNA for the CDR3 is TGTGCCAGCAGTTACTCCGAGGACTCGGGCCCCCAAGAGACCCAGTACTTC.

V and J are TRBV12-3 or TRBV12-4 and TRBJ2-2, with no clear D. Trimming removed 2 bases from V and 9 bases from J, with 7 bases in between. The CDR3 consists of 12 residues. The CDR3 sequence: CASSLTYRELFF. DNA for the CDR3: TGTGCCAGCAGTTTAACTTACCGGGAGCTGTTTTTT.